Below are 4 T cell receptor beta chains sequenced from a single sample in a study of blood T cells in healthy people across ages. For the second PCR, which ran for roughly 7 to 11 cycles, a sample-barcoded 5' primer and a J-beta primer mix were used. MiXCR, run by TCRdb on the 5' RACE reads, gives a single entry per CDR3 protein. The repertoire holds some 1.5 million distinct CDR3 sequences, with 25% to 30% as singletons. Sequencing was done on a sample of blood. The origin of the receptors is a woman in her twenties or thirties in good health.

The rearrangement uses TRBV20-1 and TRBJ2-7; 8 nucleotides agree with TRBD1. CDR1 and CDR2 from the germline V gene are DFQATT and SNEGSKA (reference sequence). The CDR3 runs to 14 residues. The J segment lost 2 bases and the V segment lost 6 bases, leaving 9 bases of the junction unmatched. CDR3 DNA sequence: TGCAGTGCAGCTGACAGGGGCCCTACCTACGAGCAGTACTTC. Its protein product is CSAADRGPTYEQYF.

This chain links TRBV3-1 with TRBJ2-4; 8 nucleotides match TRBD2. The tail of the sequence fits TRBJ2-7 better, so the J call may be wrong. CDR1 and CDR2 from the germline V gene are LGHDT and YNNKEL (reference sequence). The CDR3 runs to 16 residues. The DNA for the CDR3 is TGTGCCAGCAGCCCCCGGACTAGCTGGAGATTAAGCGAGCAGTACTTC. Translated: CASSPRTSWRLSEQYF.

This clonotype appeared many times. The genes are TRBV5-1 and TRBJ1-2; TRBD1 aligns across 11 bases. J gave up 4 bases and V 4 bases, and 3 bases lay outside the gene matches. This CDR3 comprises 14 residues. Germline V gene sequence: CDR1 SGHRS, CDR2 YFSETQ. In DNA, the CDR3 is TGCGCCAGCAGCGGGGACAGGGGGAGCTATGGCTACACCTTC. As protein: CASSGDRGSYGYTF.

CDR3 in amino acids: CASSERPPGTSGRLAYNEQFF. The CDR3 DNA reads TGCGCCAGCAGTGAGCGACCACCCGGGACTAGCGGGAGGTTGGCATACAATGAGCAGTTCTTC. The J gene is TRBJ2-1, the V gene TRBV10-1, with 15 bases lining up with TRBD2. The CDR3 has 21 residues. Germline V lookup: CDR1 WNHNN, CDR2 SYGVQD (reference sequence). J gave up 4 bases and V 2 bases, and 15 bases lay outside the gene matches.